This T cell receptor beta chain was sequenced during a study of CD8 T cells in ankylosing spondylitis. Points from the study as a whole: Reported data indicate significant enrichment of disease-linked clones within matched ankylosing spondylitis synovial fluid. Seven to nine highly homologous variants made up a TCR beta motif, and this motif appeared characteristic of ankylosing spondylitis blood.

This clonotype has a handful of counts. What it recognizes is unknown. TCRdb redid the calling of the 5' RACE reads with MiXCR, one entry per CDR3 protein. The sample records under 550,000 distinct CDR3 sequences, 25% to 30% being singletons. The TCR comes from a male donor with ankylosing spondylitis. Specimen: blood, either unsorted or a sorted T cell fraction (not recorded which).

The CDR3: CASSLGLAGGPSYEQYF. CDR3 nucleotides: TGTGCCAGCAGCTTGGGACTAGCGGGAGGGCCTTCCTACGAGCAGTACTTC. The chain has TRBV5-6 and TRBJ2-7, with 14 nucleotides matching TRBD2. Germline V lookup: CDR1 SGHDT, CDR2 YYEEEE. CDR3 length: 17 residues. V gave up 0 bases and J gave up 1 base; unmatched junction bases: 3.